The 6 T cell receptor beta chains in this list originate from one sample, sequenced in a study of blood T cell repertoires in COVID-19. The repertoire was sequenced with immunoSEQ multiplex PCR; TCRdb's copy has only in-frame clones and lacks some. The sample lists around 75,000 clones, less than 90% occurring once. The sequencing input was peripheral blood. The receptors were gathered from a man in his forties or fifties with COVID-19, enrolled during active disease.

The genes are TRBV18 and TRBJ1-4; 9 positions agree with TRBD1. Germline lookup yields CDR1 KGHSH and CDR2 LQKENI. The CDR3 is 14 residues long. V shed 3 bases and J 6 bases; nucleotides not matched to a gene: 2. The CDR3 reads CASSPRTGDEKLFF. As DNA, the CDR3 is TGTGCCAGCTCACCCCGGACAGGGGATGAAAAACTGTTTTTT.

The chain joins TRBV3-1 (or the pseudogene TRBV3-2) to TRBJ2-1; the match to TRBD2 covers 7 bases. V was pared by 1 base and J by 8 bases, with 8 bases of the junction left unmatched. The germline gives CDR1 LGHDT, CDR2 YNNKEL (reference sequence). The CDR3 runs 15 residues. CDR3 bases: TGTGCCAGCAGCCAAGTTTGGACTAGACCCGATGAGCAGTTCTTC. The encoded protein is CASSQVWTRPDEQFF.

The chain couples TRBV11-2 to TRBJ1-1; D uncertain. With 0 bases removed from V and 4 bases from J, the gap between germline ends came to 9 bases. Germline V gene data show CDR1 as SGHAT and CDR2 as FQNNGV. The CDR3 runs 14 residues. CDR3 in amino acids: CASSLDHWSTEAFF. CDR3 nucleotides: TGTGCCAGCAGCTTAGATCACTGGAGCACTGAAGCTTTCTTT.

Only a few counts were recorded for this clone. The V call is TRBV19, the J call TRBJ2-2, with TRBD1 matching over 8 bases. The ends lost 5 bases at V and 0 bases at J; junction bases unmatched: 5. The germline CDR1 and CDR2 sequences are LNHDA and SQIVND (reference sequence). The CDR3 spans 16 residues. The CDR3 nucleotides read TGTGCCAGTAGTGTTGGACAGGGCTCGAACACCGGGGAGCTGTTTTTT. Translating gives CASSVGQGSNTGELFF.

The genes are TRBV7-9 and TRBJ2-1; 9 bases align to TRBD2. The J segment lost 3 bases and the V segment lost 8 bases, leaving 2 bases of the junction unmatched. CDR3 size: 13 residues. Germline V gene data show CDR1 as SEHNR and CDR2 as FQNEAQ (reference sequence). Here the CDR3 DNA reads TGTGCCAGCTCGACTAGCGGCTACAATGAGCAGTTCTTC. As protein: CASSTSGYNEQFF.

The chain uses TRBV24-1 and TRBJ2-1; 13 bases agree with TRBD2. Germline V gives CDR1 KGHDR, CDR2 SFDVKD. The CDR3 loop spans 15 amino acids. J was trimmed by 6 bases and V by 9 bases; bases with no gene match: 7. This chain's CDR3 is CATSGTSGKGNEQFF. In DNA form, the CDR3 reads TGTGCCACCTCAGGGACTAGCGGGAAGGGCAATGAGCAGTTCTTC.